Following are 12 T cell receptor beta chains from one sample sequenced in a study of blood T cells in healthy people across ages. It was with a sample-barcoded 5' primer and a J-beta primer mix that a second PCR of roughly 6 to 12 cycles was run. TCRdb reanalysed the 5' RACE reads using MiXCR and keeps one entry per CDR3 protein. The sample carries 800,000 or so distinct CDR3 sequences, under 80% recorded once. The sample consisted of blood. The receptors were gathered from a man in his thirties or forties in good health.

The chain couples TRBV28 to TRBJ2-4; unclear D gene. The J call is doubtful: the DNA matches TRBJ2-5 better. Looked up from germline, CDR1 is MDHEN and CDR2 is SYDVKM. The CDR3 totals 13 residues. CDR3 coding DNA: TGTGCCAGCAGTTCCCCAGCCTTGGAGACCCAGTACTTC. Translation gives CASSSPALETQYF.

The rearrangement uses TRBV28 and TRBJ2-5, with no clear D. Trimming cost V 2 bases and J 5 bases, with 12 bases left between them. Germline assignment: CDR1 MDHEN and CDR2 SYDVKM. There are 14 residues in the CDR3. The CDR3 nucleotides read TGTGCCAGCAGTTTAAGGTCTACCCGGGAGACCCAGTACTTC. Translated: CASSLRSTRETQYF. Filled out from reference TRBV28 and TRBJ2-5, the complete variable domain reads DVKVTQSSRYLVKRTGEKVFLECVQDMDHENMFWYRQDPGLGLRLIYFSYDVKMKEKGDIPEGYSVSREKKERFSLILESASTNQTSMYLCASSLRSTRETQYFGPGTRLLVL.

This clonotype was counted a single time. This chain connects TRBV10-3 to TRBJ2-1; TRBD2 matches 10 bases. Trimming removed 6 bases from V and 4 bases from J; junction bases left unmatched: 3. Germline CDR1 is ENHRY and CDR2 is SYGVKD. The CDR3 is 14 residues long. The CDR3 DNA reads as TGTGCCATCAGGCTAGCGGGGGATTACAATGAGCAGTTCTTC. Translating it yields CAIRLAGDYNEQFF.

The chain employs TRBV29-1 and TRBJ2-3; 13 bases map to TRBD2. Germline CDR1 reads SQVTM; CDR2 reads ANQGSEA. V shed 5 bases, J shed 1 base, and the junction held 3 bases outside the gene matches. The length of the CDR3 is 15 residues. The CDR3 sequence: CSVLGLAGGTDTQYF. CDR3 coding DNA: TGCAGCGTTCTTGGACTAGCGGGGGGCACAGATACGCAGTATTTT.

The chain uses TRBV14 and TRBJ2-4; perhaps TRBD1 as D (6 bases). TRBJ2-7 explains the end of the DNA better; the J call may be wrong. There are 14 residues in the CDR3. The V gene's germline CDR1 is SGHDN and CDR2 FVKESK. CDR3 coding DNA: TGTGCCAGCAGCCAAGGTACAGGGCCCTACGAGCAGTACTTC. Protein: CASSQGTGPYEQYF.

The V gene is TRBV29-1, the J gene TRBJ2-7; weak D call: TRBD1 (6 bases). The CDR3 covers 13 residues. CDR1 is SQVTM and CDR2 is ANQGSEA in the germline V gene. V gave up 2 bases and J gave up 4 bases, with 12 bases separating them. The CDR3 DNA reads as TGCAGCGTTGAACGTGCAGGGGCATACGAGCAGTACTTC. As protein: CSVERAGAYEQYF.

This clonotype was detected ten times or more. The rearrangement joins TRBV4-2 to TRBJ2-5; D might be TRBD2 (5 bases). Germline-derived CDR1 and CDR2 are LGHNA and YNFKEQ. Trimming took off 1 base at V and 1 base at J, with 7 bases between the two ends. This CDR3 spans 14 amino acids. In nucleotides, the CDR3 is TGTGCCAGCAGCCAAGCGGGAATCCAAGAGACCCAGTACTTC. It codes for CASSQAGIQETQYF.

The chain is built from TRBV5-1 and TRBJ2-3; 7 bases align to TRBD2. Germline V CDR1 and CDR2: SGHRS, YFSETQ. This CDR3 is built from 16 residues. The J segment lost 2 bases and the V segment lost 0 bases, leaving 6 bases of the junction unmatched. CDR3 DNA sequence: TGCGCCAGCAGCTTGGAGAGCGGGGTGGCCACAGATACGCAGTATTTT. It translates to CASSLESGVATDTQYF.

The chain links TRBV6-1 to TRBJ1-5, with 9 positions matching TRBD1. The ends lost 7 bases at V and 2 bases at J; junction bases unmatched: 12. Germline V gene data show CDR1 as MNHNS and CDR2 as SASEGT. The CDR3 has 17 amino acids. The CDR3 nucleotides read TGTGCCAGCACCTATGGACAGGGGAAGAGGGGCAATCAGCCCCAGCATTTT. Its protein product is CASTYGQGKRGNQPQHF.

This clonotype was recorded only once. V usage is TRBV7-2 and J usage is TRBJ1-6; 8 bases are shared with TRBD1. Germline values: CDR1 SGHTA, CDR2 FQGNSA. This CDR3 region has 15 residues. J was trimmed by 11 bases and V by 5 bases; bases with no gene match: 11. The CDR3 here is CASSARTGNRAPLHF. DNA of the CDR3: TGTGCCAGCAGCGCCCGGACAGGGAATCGGGCACCCCTCCACTTT.

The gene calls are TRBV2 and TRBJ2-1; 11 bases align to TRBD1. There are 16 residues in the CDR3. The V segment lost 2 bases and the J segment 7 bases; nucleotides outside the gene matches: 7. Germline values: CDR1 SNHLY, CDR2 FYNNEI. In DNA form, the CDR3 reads TGTGCCAGCAGTGAAATCGGGACAGGGGGAAGAAATGAGCAGTTCTTC. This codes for CASSEIGTGGRNEQFF.

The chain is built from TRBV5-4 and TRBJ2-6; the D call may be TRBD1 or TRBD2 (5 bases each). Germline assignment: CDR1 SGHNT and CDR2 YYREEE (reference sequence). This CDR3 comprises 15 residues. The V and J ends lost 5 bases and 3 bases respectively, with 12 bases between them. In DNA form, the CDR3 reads TGTGCCAGCAGTATTGGGACCCATGGGGCCAACGTCCTGACTTTC. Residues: CASSIGTHGANVLTF.